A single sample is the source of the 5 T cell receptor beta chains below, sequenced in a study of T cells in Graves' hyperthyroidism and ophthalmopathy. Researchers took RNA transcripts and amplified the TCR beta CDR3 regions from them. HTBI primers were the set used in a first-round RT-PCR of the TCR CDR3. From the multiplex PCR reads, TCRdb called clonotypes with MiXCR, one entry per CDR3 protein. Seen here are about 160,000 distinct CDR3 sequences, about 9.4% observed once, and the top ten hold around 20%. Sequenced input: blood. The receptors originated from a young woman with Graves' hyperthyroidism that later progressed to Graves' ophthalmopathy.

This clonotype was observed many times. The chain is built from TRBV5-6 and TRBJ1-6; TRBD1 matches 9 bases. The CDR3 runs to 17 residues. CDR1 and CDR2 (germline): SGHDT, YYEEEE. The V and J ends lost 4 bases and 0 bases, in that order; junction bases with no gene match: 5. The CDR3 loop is CASSPGQGSSYNSPLHF. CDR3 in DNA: TGTGCCAGCAGCCCCGGACAGGGGAGCTCCTATAATTCACCCCTCCACTTT.

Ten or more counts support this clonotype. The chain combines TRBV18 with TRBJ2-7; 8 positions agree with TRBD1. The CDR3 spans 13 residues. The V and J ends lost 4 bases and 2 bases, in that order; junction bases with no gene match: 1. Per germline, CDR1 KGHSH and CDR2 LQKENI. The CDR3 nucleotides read TGTGCCAGCTCACAGGACAGGGCCTACGAGCAGTACTTC. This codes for CASSQDRAYEQYF.

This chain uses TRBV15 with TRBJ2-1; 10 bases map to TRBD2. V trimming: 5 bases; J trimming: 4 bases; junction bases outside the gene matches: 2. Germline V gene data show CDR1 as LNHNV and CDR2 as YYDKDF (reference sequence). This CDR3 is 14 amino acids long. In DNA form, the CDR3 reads TGTGCCACCAGCCGAGCGGGGGGGTACAATGAGCAGTTCTTC. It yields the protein CATSRAGGYNEQFF.

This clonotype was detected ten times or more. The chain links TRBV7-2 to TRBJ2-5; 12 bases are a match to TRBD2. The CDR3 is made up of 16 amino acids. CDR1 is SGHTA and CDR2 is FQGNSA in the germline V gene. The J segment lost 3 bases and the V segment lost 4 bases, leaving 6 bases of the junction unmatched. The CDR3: CASSSWTSGAKETQYF. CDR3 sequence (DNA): TGTGCCAGCAGCTCGTGGACTAGCGGGGCAAAAGAGACCCAGTACTTC.

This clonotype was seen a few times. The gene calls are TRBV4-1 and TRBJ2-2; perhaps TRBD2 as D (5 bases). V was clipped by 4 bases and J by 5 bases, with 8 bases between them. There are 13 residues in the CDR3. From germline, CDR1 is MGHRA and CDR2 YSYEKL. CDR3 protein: CASSRRGTGELFF. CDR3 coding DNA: TGCGCCAGCAGCCGCCGGGGAACCGGGGAGCTGTTTTTT.